The present T cell receptor beta chain was sequenced within a study of blood T cell repertoires in COVID-19 (dated by TCRdb to about 2020). The study in broad terms: Samples covering the acute and convalescent phases of COVID-19 were provided by collaborators in the United States, Italy and Spain. The prospective study material was composed of cDNA or gDNA derived from T cells, B-cell-depleted T cells, or PBMCs. Subjects who had been exposed to COVID-19, were actively infected with it, or had recovered from it provided the deeply sampled blood TCRbeta repertoires that made up the dataset. A freely available public database, intended as a resource for researchers studying the immune response to SARS-CoV-2, is where the repertoires were released. Samples came from the ongoing ImmuneRACE study (first 160 participants) plus 1,254 subjects from 6 global collaborators. Nearly every sample came with metadata listing a de-identified subject ID, COVID-19 status, age in years and sex. Where available, HLA class I and class II types were taken from metadata supplied by the sample provider and were not determined by assay-based typing.

With respect to this clone: Its antigen is still unknown. Per-base quality was not reported, and no clone a single base away is much larger than it.

General findings and caveats noted by the study authors: The quantity of clinical and demographic metadata differed by source and by participant and was supplied without curation.

Whole blood was collected in K2EDTA tubes by collaborating institutions according to the institutions' own protocols. For TCRbeta analysis, collaborator samples were shipped as frozen whole blood, as isolated PBMCs, or as DNA extracted from either sample type. Inclusive of the bounding cysteine and phenylalanine, the CDR3 is 14 residues long. The DNA shown is the 42-base CDR3, in frame from base 1. Compared with germline, V lacks 2 bases and J lacks 6 bases; bases without a gene match: 3. The germline V gene yields SGHTA for CDR1 and FQGTGA for CDR2. TCRbeta CDR3 regions were amplified from genomic DNA by means of the immunoSEQ Assay, a bias-controlled multiplex PCR. In the paper's pipeline: Nucleated cell counts per sample were estimated from amplification of reference gene primers within the assay. To quantify the absolute abundance of each unique TCRbeta CDR3 rearrangement, sequence reads were collapsed and filtered. For each sample, productive Simpson clonality was calculated by taking the square root of Simpson's diversity index across productive rearrangements. TCRdb obtained this table from immuneACCESS and retained in-frame rearrangements with V and J assigned. These tables miss some clones; where compared with another copy, unresolved V genes account for less than half of the shortfall, and the remainder is unexplained. D and trimming were read from the DNA, whereas the V and J calls and clone size are those reported in that table. This sample gives approximately 47,000 clones in total; around 90% of them show up just once. Over 15% of the sample is taken by the ten largest.

This TCR derives from a man aged 65-85 years with active COVID-19. The source material was peripheral blood. The V and J genes are TRBV7-3 and TRBJ2-3, and 9 bases in between align with TRBD2. The sequence in DNA is TGTGCCAGCAGCTTAGGACTAGCGTTCGATACGCAGTATTTT. Its protein reads: CASSLGLAFDTQYF. With the portions outside the CDR3 filled from the reference TRBV7-3 and TRBJ2-3 genes, the complete variable region becomes GAGVSQTPSNKVTEKGKYVELRCDPISGHTALYWYRQSLGQGPEFLIYFQGTGAADDSGLPNDRFFAVRPEGSVSTLKIQRTERGDSAVYLCASSLGLAFDTQYFGPGTRLTVL.